The 30 T cell receptor beta chains below come from one sample, sequenced in a study of lymphopenia after photon versus proton radiotherapy. Sequenced by immunoSEQ multiplex PCR; TCRdb stores in-frame clones only, minus some. The data contain 25,000 to 35,000 clones, approximately 90% of them singletons. The sequencing used peripheral blood, collected from a patient treated with proton-based radiotherapy. The receptors originated from a woman aged 60-75 years with cholangiocarcinoma. Some clones in this sample may be carry-over from other donors' samples.

The CDR3 sequence: CASTGDSGANVLTF. The DNA of the CDR3 is TGTGCCAGCACTGGGGACTCTGGGGCCAACGTCCTGACTTTC. The gene calls are TRBV2 and TRBJ2-6; D gene ambiguous. The CDR3 contains 14 residues. Trimming took 7 bases from V and 0 from J, leaving 7 bases between them. The germline V gene has CDR1 SNHLY and CDR2 FYNNEI.

The rearrangement joins TRBV18 to TRBJ2-1, with D perhaps TRBD2 (6 bases). The CDR3 is 18 amino acids. From germline, CDR1 is KGHSH and CDR2 LQKENI. Trimming pared 0 bases from V and 0 bases from J, leaving 15 bases between. The CDR3 DNA reads as TGTGCCAGCTCACCACCGGTCCCTAGCGAAAGCTCCTACAATGAGCAGTTCTTC. Protein: CASSPPVPSESSYNEQFF.

The rearrangement joins TRBV14 to TRBJ1-1; D gene uncertain. Germline V gene lookup returns CDR1 SGHDN and CDR2 FVKESK. V was shortened by 5 bases and J by 2 bases, with 9 bases between the two germline ends. The CDR3 is 13 amino acids. The CDR3 here is CASSRLINTEAFF. As DNA, the CDR3 is TGTGCCAGCAGCAGATTGATTAACACTGAAGCTTTCTTT.

This clone has only one observation. CDR3 sequence reads: CASSTDQETQYF. CDR3 DNA sequence: TGTGCCAGCAGTACCGACCAAGAGACCCAGTACTTC. J is TRBJ2-5 and V is TRBV6-8; D not certain. This CDR3 region has 12 residues. Germline CDR1 is MNHGY and CDR2 is SAAAGT. V lost 5 bases to trimming and J lost 0 bases, with 4 bases between them.

The chain is built from TRBV27 and TRBJ1-5; D unclear. Germline V lookup: CDR1 MNHEY, CDR2 SMNVEV (reference sequence). V was shortened by 2 bases and J by 1 base, with 12 bases between the two germline ends. This CDR3 spans 16 amino acids. This chain's CDR3 is CASSLREKGSNQPQHF. CDR3 coding DNA: TGTGCCAGCAGTTTACGAGAGAAAGGAAGCAATCAGCCCCAGCATTTT.

The chain couples TRBV6-5 to TRBJ1-1; 7 bases are a match to TRBD1. From germline, CDR1 is MNHEY and CDR2 SVGAGI. The CDR3 is 15 residues long. V was clipped by 7 bases and J by 4 bases; unmatched bases: 12. The DNA for the CDR3 is TGTGCCAGCACCTCCCGCCGGACAGGCGGCACTGAAGCTTTCTTT. Its protein product is CASTSRRTGGTEAFF.

The chain is built from TRBV6-1 and TRBJ2-1; 10 nucleotides match TRBD2. The CDR3 contains 15 residues. The J segment lost 3 bases and the V segment lost 5 bases, leaving 4 bases of the junction unmatched. The germline V gene encodes CDR1 MNHNS and CDR2 SASEGT. The CDR3 DNA reads as TGTGCCAGCAGTCCTGGACTAGCGGACTACAATGAGCAGTTCTTC. It yields the protein CASSPGLADYNEQFF.

V and J are TRBV28 and TRBJ2-3, with D uncertain. The CDR3 totals 11 residues. Trimming stripped 2 bases from V and 4 bases from J, with 1 base between. Germline V gene sequence: CDR1 MDHEN, CDR2 SYDVKM. In DNA form, the CDR3 reads TGTGCCAGCAGTTTAGCAGATACGCAGTATTTT. Translated, it gives CASSLADTQYF. The variable domain in full, with the rest retrieved from reference TRBV28 and TRBJ2-3, is DVKVTQSSRYLVKRTGEKVFLECVQDMDHENMFWYRQDPGLGLRLIYFSYDVKMKEKGDIPEGYSVSREKKERFSLILESASTNQTSMYLCASSLADTQYFGPGTRLTVL.

The chain joins TRBV29-1 to TRBJ2-3; 7 nucleotides line up with TRBD1. V dropped 3 bases and J dropped 6; count of bases not matched to a gene: 6. Germline-derived CDR1 and CDR2 are SQVTM and ANQGSEA. CDR3 length equals 13 residues. The CDR3 reads CSVDKGALDTQYF. The CDR3 DNA reads as TGCAGCGTTGACAAGGGGGCCCTGGATACGCAGTATTTT.

V and J are TRBV7-2 and TRBJ2-7; 13 nucleotides line up with TRBD2. The V gene end was trimmed by 4 bases and the J gene end by 2 bases; junction bases not matched to a gene: 2. The CDR3 length is 15 residues. Germline V gene lookup returns CDR1 SGHTA and CDR2 FQGNSA. CDR3 DNA: TGTGCCAGCAGCTCCGGGACTAGCGGGACCTACGAGCAGTACTTC. Translated, it gives CASSSGTSGTYEQYF.

The V call is TRBV29-1, the J call TRBJ2-7; TRBD1 matches at 8 bases. The trim removed 4 bases at V and 0 bases at J, leaving 8 bases unmatched. This CDR3 comprises 15 residues. CDR1 is SQVTM, CDR2 ANQGSEA, per germline. The CDR3 loop is CSVVDRDRPSYEQYF. The CDR3 DNA follows: TGCAGCGTTGTAGATAGGGACAGGCCCTCCTACGAGCAGTACTTC.

V is TRBV7-9 and J is TRBJ2-5; no reliable D call. CDR1 SEHNR and CDR2 FQNEAQ come from the germline V gene (reference sequence). This CDR3 spans 13 amino acids. V was shortened by 10 bases and J by 5 bases, with 17 bases between the two germline ends. The CDR3 here is CATFLWGWETQYF. For the CDR3, the DNA is TGTGCCACCTTTCTCTGGGGATGGGAGACCCAGTACTTC.

This chain joins TRBV2 and TRBJ1-6, with 9 bases identical to TRBD1. With V trimmed by 6 bases and J by 11 bases, 2 bases remained unmatched. Per the germline V gene, CDR1 is SNHLY and CDR2 is FYNNEI. This CDR3 has 12 residues. CDR3 residues: CASRDRGPPLHF. The DNA of the CDR3 is TGTGCCAGCAGGGACAGGGGCCCACCCCTCCACTTT. The full variable domain, completed using reference TRBV2 and TRBJ1-6, is EPEVTQTPSHQVTQMGQEVILRCVPISNHLYFYWYRQILGQKVEFLVSFYNNEISEKSEIFDDQFSVERPDGSNFTLKIRSTKLEDSAMYFCASRDRGPPLHFGNGTRLTVT.

The V and J genes are TRBV5-1 and TRBJ1-1; weak D call: TRBD1 (6 bases). This CDR3 contains 15 residues. Trimming pared 0 bases from V and 3 bases from J, leaving 12 bases between. CDR1 and CDR2 from the germline V gene are SGHRS and YFSETQ. As DNA, the CDR3 is TGCGCCAGCAGCTTGGACAGGGCCGGGGACACTGAAGCTTTCTTT. Translated, it gives CASSLDRAGDTEAFF.

The rearrangement uses TRBV5-1 and TRBJ1-6, with 10 bases that match TRBD1. J was trimmed by 5 bases and V by 4 bases; bases with no gene match: 9. Germline loops: CDR1 SGHRS, CDR2 YFSETQ. There are 17 residues in the CDR3. CDR3 amino acids: CASSDNSGTGDNSPLHF. The CDR3 region has the DNA TGCGCCAGCAGCGATAACTCCGGGACAGGGGATAATTCACCCCTCCACTTT.

About this clone itself: At one of its ends the junction is not consistent with the germline gene, which may arise from a read error. The chain recombines TRBV7-7 with TRBJ2-1; TRBD1 matches at 10 bases. This CDR3 is 14 amino acids long. The germline CDR1 and CDR2 sequences are SSHAT and FNYEAQ (reference sequence). Written as DNA, the CDR3 is TGTGCTAGCAGTCCCGGGACAGGGGTGAATGAGCAGTTCTTC. Translated: CASSPGTGVNEQFF.

The chain recombines TRBV2 with TRBJ1-2; D might be TRBD1 (6 bases). V lost 6 bases, J lost 1 base, and 12 bases lay in between. This CDR3 spans 14 amino acids. Germline V gene sequence: CDR1 SNHLY, CDR2 FYNNEI. CDR3 sequence: CASRGARINYGYTF. The CDR3 nucleotides are TGTGCCAGCAGGGGGGCCAGAATTAACTATGGCTACACCTTC.

This clone was observed once. This sequence joins TRBV6-6 and TRBJ2-3; maybe TRBD1 (6 bases). The V gene's germline CDR1 is MNHNY and CDR2 SVGAGI (reference sequence). The CDR3 covers 14 residues. V was shortened by 6 bases and J by 6 bases, with 16 bases between the two germline ends. This CDR3 is CASSRYGQQDTQYF. The CDR3 DNA is TGTGCCAGCAGCCGCTACGGACAGCAGGATACGCAGTATTTT.

The chain uses TRBV5-6 and TRBJ1-6; D not certain. Germline CDR1 is SGHDT and CDR2 is YYEEEE. V was cut by 0 bases and J by 11 bases, with 9 bases left in between. The CDR3 has 13 residues. This CDR3 reads CASSLESSPPLHF. Written as DNA, the CDR3 is TGTGCCAGCAGCTTGGAATCGAGCCCACCCCTCCACTTT.

The genes are TRBV6-5 and TRBJ2-7; D assignment may be TRBD1 or TRBD2 (6 bases each). V lost 7 bases to trimming and J lost 5 bases, with 12 bases between them. CDR1 is MNHEY, CDR2 SVGAGI, per germline. The CDR3 length is 12 residues. The CDR3 DNA follows: TGTGCCAGCACCGGGGGCTCACACGAGCAGTACTTC. Its protein product is CASTGGSHEQYF.

This clone appeared once. Written as DNA, the CDR3 is TGTGCCAGCAGCCCAGGGACCTCCTGGGAGCAGTACTTC. The encoded protein is CASSPGTSWEQYF. The J gene is TRBJ2-7, the V gene TRBV7-2; D is perhaps TRBD1 or TRBD2 (5 bases each). This CDR3 region has 13 residues. Trimming took 5 bases from V and 7 from J, leaving 15 bases between them. CDR1 is SGHTA, CDR2 FQGNSA, per germline.

This clone was found once. This chain connects TRBV29-1 to TRBJ2-7; D is ambiguous. CDR1 is SQVTM and CDR2 is ANQGSEA in the germline V gene. V gave up 6 bases and J gave up 5 bases, with 17 bases separating them. The CDR3 has 13 residues. CDR3 in amino acids: CSVRASQLHEQYF. Here the CDR3 DNA reads TGCAGCGTAAGGGCGTCCCAGCTCCACGAGCAGTACTTC.

The V and J genes are TRBV7-2 and TRBJ1-1, with D uncertain. V lost 2 bases and J 0 bases, leaving 10 bases between the germline ends. The CDR3 loop spans 15 amino acids. Germline CDR1 reads SGHTA; CDR2 reads FQGNSA. The DNA of the CDR3 is TGTGCCAGCAGCTTAATGGTTAATATGAACACTGAAGCTTTCTTT. Its protein is CASSLMVNMNTEAFF.

This chain connects TRBV27 to TRBJ2-2, with D tentatively TRBD1 or TRBD2 (6 bases each). V was trimmed by 10 bases and J by 7 bases, leaving 16 bases between them. Germline lookup yields CDR1 MNHEY and CDR2 SMNVEV (reference sequence). The CDR3 loop spans 13 amino acids. Here the CDR3 DNA reads TGTGCCACCACGGGGGCCGAGGGCGGGGAGCTGTTTTTT. This gives the protein CATTGAEGGELFF.

The chain recombines TRBV2 with TRBJ2-5; 11 nucleotides agree with TRBD1. CDR3 length equals 15 residues. From germline, CDR1 is SNHLY and CDR2 FYNNEI. J gave up 4 bases and V 6 bases, and 7 bases lay outside the gene matches. CDR3 sequence: CASRSSGTGGETQYF. The CDR3 DNA reads TGTGCCAGCAGATCTTCCGGGACAGGGGGAGAGACCCAGTACTTC.

The rearrangement links TRBV27 to TRBJ2-7; the match to TRBD2 covers 12 bases. The ends lost 8 bases at V and 4 bases at J; junction bases unmatched: 9. This CDR3 is 15 amino acids long. Germline lookup yields CDR1 MNHEY and CDR2 SMNVEV (reference sequence). The CDR3 loop reads CASQRLTSGSYEQYF. The CDR3 DNA sequence: TGTGCCAGCCAACGCCTGACTAGCGGGAGTTACGAGCAGTACTTC.

The chain employs TRBV5-6 and TRBJ1-5, with D unclear. Germline CDR1 and CDR2: SGHDT and YYEEEE. V lost 3 bases to trimming and J lost 0 bases, with 10 bases between them. The CDR3 contains 15 residues. Written as DNA, the CDR3 is TGTGCCAGCAGCTCCGGGATTAATAGCAATCAGCCCCAGCATTTT. Translated, it gives CASSSGINSNQPQHF.

The V call is TRBV6-4, the J call TRBJ2-1; 10 nucleotides agree with TRBD2. The ends lost 0 bases at V and 7 bases at J; junction bases unmatched: 15. This CDR3 is 19 amino acids long. CDR1 and CDR2 (germline): MRHNA, SNTAGT. The CDR3 loop reads CASSDSPVGLAGGPNEQFF. DNA of the CDR3: TGTGCCAGCAGTGACTCTCCCGTTGGCTTAGCGGGAGGACCAAATGAGCAGTTCTTC.

This clone appeared a single time. This chain links TRBV4-2 with TRBJ2-1; unclear D gene. V was shortened by 0 bases and J by 5 bases, with 8 bases between the two germline ends. CDR1 is LGHNA, CDR2 YNFKEQ, per germline. CDR3 size: 14 residues. CDR3 DNA sequence: TGTGCCAGCAGCCAAGATCTGGTAAACAATGAGCAGTTCTTC. This encodes CASSQDLVNNEQFF.

The chain recombines TRBV7-2 with TRBJ2-7, with 9 bases aligning to TRBD2. V gave up 1 base and J gave up 3 bases; unmatched junction bases: 4. CDR3 length: 15 residues. CDR1 is SGHTA, CDR2 FQGNSA, per germline. CDR3 sequence (DNA): TGTGCCAGCAGCTTAGGGGCTAGCGGGAACTACGAGCAGTACTTC. Translated: CASSLGASGNYEQYF. Filled out from reference TRBV7-2 and TRBJ2-7, the complete variable domain reads GAGVSQSPSNKVTEKGKDVELRCDPISGHTALYWYRQSLGQGLEFLIYFQGNSAPDKSGLPSDRFSAERTGGSVSTLTIQRTQQEDSAVYLCASSLGASGNYEQYFGPGTRLTVT.